The 18 T cell receptor beta chains in this list originate from one sample, sequenced in a study of early T cells in non-severe SARS-CoV-2 infection. Using its own MiXCR run on the 5' RACE reads, TCRdb lists one record per CDR3 protein. This sample has 100,000 to 150,000 distinct CDR3 sequences, with about 16% found just once. Input material: whole blood. The receptors derive from an adult who was a healthcare worker with PCR-confirmed SARS-CoV-2 infection or an uninfected control (not recorded which).

This clonotype has just a few counts. The V and J genes are TRBV24-1 and TRBJ2-1; TRBD2 is a possible D gene (5 bases). V was clipped by 2 bases and J by 8 bases, with 9 bases between them. The CDR3 sequence is 13 residues long. CDR1 and CDR2 from the germline V gene are KGHDR and SFDVKD. The chain's CDR3 is CATSDSLGYEQFF. CDR3 in DNA: TGTGCCACCAGTGATTCACTAGGATATGAGCAGTTCTTC.

This clonotype was found a few times. This chain connects TRBV5-1 to TRBJ2-3; 8 nucleotides align to TRBD2. The CDR3 consists of 15 residues. With V trimmed by 6 bases and J by 2 bases, 8 bases remained unmatched. Germline lookup yields CDR1 SGHRS and CDR2 YFSETQ. CDR3 bases: TGCGCCAGCAACATAAGCGGGGGCACCACAGATACGCAGTATTTT. Encoded protein: CASNISGGTTDTQYF.

In this sample, this clonotype turned up a few times. The V gene is TRBV4-1, the J gene TRBJ2-1; D not certain. This CDR3 has 15 residues. The V end lost 2 bases, the J end lost 9 bases, and 17 bases lay between the germline ends. The germline gives CDR1 MGHRA, CDR2 YSYEKL. The CDR3 sequence is CASSQSLSVSPEQFF. DNA for the CDR3: TGCGCCAGCAGCCAAAGTTTAAGTGTAAGTCCTGAGCAGTTCTTC.

This clonotype was seen a handful of times. The chain combines TRBV7-3 with TRBJ2-5; D uncertain. The V gene's germline CDR1 is SGHTA and CDR2 FQGTGA. Trimming left V 1 base short and J 3 bases short, with 12 bases between. This CDR3 is built from 15 residues. CDR3 nucleotide sequence: TGTGCCAGCAGCTTAATTGGCGGATTGAAAGAGACCCAGTACTTC. Residues: CASSLIGGLKETQYF.

This clonotype turned up a few times. This chain links TRBV2 with TRBJ1-1, with TRBD1 matching 8 bases. The CDR3 sequence is 16 residues long. Per the germline V gene, CDR1 is SNHLY and CDR2 is FYNNEI. Trimming at V came to 5 bases and at J to 4 bases, leaving 12 bases not matched to a gene. CDR3: CASSIRGPGLGTEAFF. CDR3 DNA sequence: TGTGCCAGCAGTATCAGGGGGCCAGGTTTAGGCACTGAAGCTTTCTTT.

In this sample, this clonotype turned up a few times. The chain links TRBV11-2 to TRBJ2-1; TRBD2 is a possible D gene (6 bases). Germline V gene data show CDR1 as SGHAT and CDR2 as FQNNGV. This CDR3 region has 18 residues. The V end was cut by 2 bases, the J end by 7 bases, with 24 bases between. For the CDR3, the DNA is TGTGCCAGCAGCTTAACCACTCCGGGACTTCTTTCCAGGAATGAGCAGTTCTTC. Protein product: CASSLTTPGLLSRNEQFF.

This clonotype was counted a few times. The chain recombines TRBV19 with TRBJ2-1; D gene unclear. The germline V gene has CDR1 LNHDA and CDR2 SQIVND (reference sequence). Between the trimmed V and J ends, which lost 4 bases and 8 bases, there was a span of 6 bases. The CDR3 is 11 amino acids. The CDR3 here is CASSKRDEQFF. In DNA form, the CDR3 reads TGTGCCAGTAGTAAACGTGATGAGCAGTTCTTC.

This clonotype was detected a few times. V is TRBV7-6 and J is TRBJ2-3; 7 bases align to TRBD2. CDR1 is SGHVS, CDR2 FNYEAQ, per germline. Trimming took 9 bases from V and 5 from J; bases not matched to a gene: 14. The CDR3 sequence is 15 residues long. The CDR3 loop is CASSGQGGMQDTQYF. The CDR3 nucleotides are TGTGCCAGTTCCGGGCAGGGAGGGATGCAAGATACGCAGTATTTT.

The V and J genes are TRBV29-1 and TRBJ2-7, with TRBD1 identical over 10 bases. The CDR3 is 12 amino acids. Looked up from germline, CDR1 is SQVTM and CDR2 is ANQGSEA. V shed 6 bases, J shed 7 bases, and the junction held 6 bases outside the gene matches. CDR3 sequence: CSVGQGHGEQYF. DNA of the CDR3: TGCAGCGTGGGACAGGGGCATGGTGAGCAGTACTTC.

There are a few counts of this clonotype. The chain recombines TRBV19 with TRBJ2-6; TRBD1 matches 7 bases. The CDR3 is made up of 16 amino acids. Looked up from germline, CDR1 is LNHDA and CDR2 is SQIVND (reference sequence). J was trimmed by 0 bases and V by 8 bases; bases with no gene match: 7. Written as DNA, the CDR3 is TGTGCCAGTTCGGGACAGACGACCTCTGGGGCCAACGTCCTGACTTTC. Amino acids: CASSGQTTSGANVLTF.

The chain uses TRBV5-4 and TRBJ2-7; D may be TRBD1 (6 bases). The CDR3 runs 14 residues. The germline V gene has CDR1 SGHNT and CDR2 YYREEE (reference sequence). Between the trimmed V and J ends, which lost 3 bases and 0 bases, there was a span of 10 bases. The CDR3 region is CASSSWTDSYEQYF. The CDR3 DNA reads as TGTGCCAGCAGCTCTTGGACAGACTCCTACGAGCAGTACTTC.

The J gene is TRBJ2-3, the V gene TRBV7-8; D remains ambiguous. Deletions cut 5 bases from V and 2 bases from J, with 17 bases between. Germline V CDR1 and CDR2: SGHVS, FQNEAQ. CDR3 size: 16 residues. CDR3 amino acids: CASSPQDPTITDTQYF. DNA for the CDR3: TGTGCCAGCAGCCCCCAGGATCCTACTATCACAGATACGCAGTATTTT.

This clonotype turned up a few times. This CDR3 reads CATARGVDEQFF. The CDR3 nucleotides read TGTGCCACCGCTAGAGGGGTGGATGAGCAGTTCTTC. The chain joins TRBV7-9 to TRBJ2-1, with D perhaps matching TRBD1 or TRBD2 (5 bases each). V lost 10 bases to trimming and J lost 8 bases, with 15 bases between them. The CDR3 spans 12 residues. The germline V gene encodes CDR1 SEHNR and CDR2 FQNEAQ (reference sequence).

This clonotype appeared a few times. V is TRBV12-3 or TRBV12-4 and J is TRBJ2-1; 7 bases align to TRBD1. The V and J ends lost 2 bases and 10 bases, in that order; junction bases with no gene match: 5. This CDR3 comprises 13 residues. Here the CDR3 reads CASSLQGEGEQFF. CDR3 in DNA: TGTGCCAGCAGTTTACAGGGGGAAGGCGAGCAGTTCTTC.

This clonotype was observed at least ten times. The CDR3 nucleotides read TGTGCCAGCAGCCCGACTCTTAGTAGCGAAAAACTGTTTTTT. The encoded protein is CASSPTLSSEKLFF. The chain combines TRBV7-9 with TRBJ1-4, with D hard to call. The germline V gene encodes CDR1 SEHNR and CDR2 FQNEAQ (reference sequence). The CDR3 is 14 residues long. The V and J ends lost 5 bases and 8 bases respectively, with 15 bases between them.

This clonotype has at least ten counts. The rearrangement links TRBV7-9 to TRBJ2-5; 7 bases fit TRBD1. Germline lookup yields CDR1 SEHNR and CDR2 FQNEAQ (reference sequence). The CDR3 sequence is 15 residues long. V was pared by 5 bases and J by 1 base, with 7 bases of the junction left unmatched. The CDR3 region is CASSERTGGQETQYF. CDR3 bases: TGTGCCAGCAGCGAGCGGACAGGTGGCCAAGAGACCCAGTACTTC.

The V and J genes are TRBV3-1 and TRBJ2-2; TRBD2 might be the D (6 bases). This CDR3 is built from 17 residues. Between the trimmed V and J ends, which lost 1 base and 1 base, there was a span of 13 bases. In germline, CDR1 is LGHDT, CDR2 YNNKEL (reference sequence). CDR3 sequence: CASSQVRLARNTGELFF. The CDR3, as DNA: TGTGCCAGCAGCCAAGTCAGGCTAGCGCGGAACACCGGGGAGCTGTTTTTT. The full variable domain, its missing parts supplied by reference TRBV3-1 and TRBJ2-2, is DTAVSQTPKYLVTQMGNDKSIKCEQNLGHDTMYWYKQDSKKFLKIMFSYNNKELIINETVPNRFSPKSPDKAHLNLHINSLELGDSAVYFCASSQVRLARNTGELFFGEGSRLTVL.

The rearrangement uses TRBV9 and TRBJ2-5; D is ambiguous. The CDR3 has 14 residues. V gave up 0 bases and J gave up 5 bases, with 11 bases separating them. Germline V lookup: CDR1 SGDLS, CDR2 YYNGEE. CDR3 amino acids: CASSVGQVGETQYF. CDR3 DNA: TGTGCCAGCAGCGTAGGTCAGGTCGGGGAGACCCAGTACTTC.